These 9 T cell receptor beta chains were all obtained from the same sample, sequenced in a study of beta chain features in type 1 diabetes. Every isolated RNA sample was fully reverse transcribed, so sequencing captured expressed TCRB transcripts. Some clones are missing from TCRdb's copy, which holds only in-frame ones; the method was immunoSEQ multiplex PCR. The sample records nearly 350,000 clones, 6.5% to 10% being singletons. Sequencing input: central memory CD4+ T cells from blood. These receptors all come from a woman aged 18-29 years in good health.

This chain uses TRBV10-1 with TRBJ2-1, with 8 bases identical to TRBD2. With 6 bases clipped from V and 3 bases from J, the junction kept 7 bases outside the gene matches. The CDR3 loop spans 15 amino acids. The germline V gene has CDR1 WNHNN and CDR2 SYGVQD (reference sequence). The CDR3 here is CASSDGTRDYNEQFF. For the CDR3, the DNA is TGCGCCAGCAGCGACGGGACTAGAGACTACAATGAGCAGTTCTTC.

The table lists this clone with a few counts. This chain links TRBV25-1 with TRBJ2-2; TRBD2 matches at 12 bases. Per germline, CDR1 MGHDK and CDR2 SYGVNS. J lost 7 bases, V lost 3 bases, and 6 bases had no gene match. The length of the CDR3 is 16 residues. The CDR3 loop reads CASSDTSGRTDGELFF. The CDR3 DNA is TGTGCCAGCAGTGATACTAGCGGGAGGACTGACGGGGAGCTGTTTTTT.

This clone was seen a few times. The CDR3 reads CASSWDRNNEQFF. The CDR3, as DNA: TGTGCCAGCAGTTGGGACAGGAACAATGAGCAGTTCTTC. This chain joins TRBV28 and TRBJ2-1, with 8 bases identical to TRBD1. Germline values: CDR1 MDHEN, CDR2 SYDVKM. Unmatched junction bases numbered 1, after V lost 4 bases and J lost 5 bases. The CDR3 loop spans 13 amino acids.

The chain uses TRBV5-8 and TRBJ1-2; TRBD1 is a possible D gene (5 bases). Germline lookup yields CDR1 SGHTS and CDR2 YDEGEE. Trimming stripped 4 bases from V and 5 bases from J, with 15 bases between. The CDR3 contains 14 residues. CDR3 protein: CASSPLGERYGYTF. The CDR3 DNA follows: TGTGCCAGCAGCCCCCTGGGGGAGAGATATGGCTACACCTTC. Drawing the rest from reference TRBV5-8 and TRBJ1-2, the complete variable domain is EAGVTQSPTHLIKTRGQQATLRCSPISGHTSVYWYQQALGLGLQFLLWYDEGEERNRGNFPPRFSGRQFPNYSSELNVNALELEDSALYLCASSPLGERYGYTFGSGTRLTVV.

J is TRBJ2-1 and V is TRBV29-1, with D unclear. Germline CDR1 SQVTM, CDR2 ANQGSEA. Trimming took 5 bases from V and 5 from J, leaving 13 bases between them. The CDR3 is 13 residues long. The CDR3 DNA reads as TGCAGCGTTTCGTGGACGGCGGACAATGAGCAGTTCTTC. Its protein product is CSVSWTADNEQFF.

This clone occurred many times. The chain employs TRBV10-3 and TRBJ2-6; maybe TRBD1 (6 bases). The germline gives CDR1 ENHRY, CDR2 SYGVKD. The CDR3 is made up of 15 amino acids. V was pared by 3 bases and J by 4 bases, with 10 bases between. CDR3 nucleotides: TGTGCCATCAGTGACCTGACAGGAGGGGCCAACGTCCTGACTTTC. It encodes CAISDLTGGANVLTF.

There are a few counts of this clone. The chain combines TRBV18 with TRBJ2-1, with 11 bases lining up with TRBD1. Losses at the gene ends were 3 bases for V and 9 bases for J; bases not matched to a gene: 10. This CDR3 is built from 16 residues. Germline loops: CDR1 KGHSH, CDR2 LQKENI. CDR3 sequence: CASSPRTGGSQGEQFF. CDR3 DNA: TGTGCCAGCTCACCTAGGACAGGGGGCTCCCAGGGTGAGCAGTTCTTC.

The CDR3 sequence: CASRSREQETQYF. The CDR3 DNA reads TGTGCCAGCCGAAGCAGGGAGCAAGAGACCCAGTACTTC. The rearrangement links TRBV19 to TRBJ2-5; the D call may be TRBD1 or TRBD2 (5 bases each). Trimming removed 9 bases at V and 2 bases at J, with 13 bases between. There are 13 residues in the CDR3. Germline CDR1 and CDR2: LNHDA and SQIVND (reference sequence).

The V gene is TRBV4-2, the J gene TRBJ1-4; D gene unclear. Germline V gene data show CDR1 as LGHNA and CDR2 as YNFKEQ. The CDR3 is made up of 14 amino acids. V lost 4 bases to trimming and J lost 0 bases, with 6 bases between them. CDR3 bases: TGTGCCAGCAGCCCAGATTCAACTAATGAAAAACTGTTTTTT. The encoded protein is CASSPDSTNEKLFF.